This note documents a single T cell receptor (beta chain) sequence. Antigen unknown. A much larger clone sits a single nucleotide away, making a read error possible. Germline V gene sequence: CDR1 SQVTM, CDR2 ANQGSEA. The CDR3 covers 11 residues. Molecular barcoding with unique molecular identifiers was used for the TCRbeta library. From the PCR reads, TCRdb called clonotypes with MiXCR, one entry per CDR3 protein. The sample holds about 280,000 distinct CDR3 sequences, approximately 10% seen once. The data were obtained in a study of T-cell reconstitution after alpha-beta-depleted transplantation in children. Study outcomes and limitations: Several hundred expanded graft clones reportedly supplied alpha-beta T cells about two months after transplant. After one year, T-cell counts and TCRbeta diversity mostly came from new T cells. At day 60, the high TCRbeta diversity found in some patients originated from recipient T cells and thymic progenitors that had survived.

The specimen comprised peripheral blood, sampled 180 days after TCRalphabeta/CD19-depleted stem cell transplant. The chain recombines TRBV29-1 with TRBJ2-7; possibly TRBD1 for D (5 bases). The clonotype originates from a male patient between 2 and 9 years old who had a stem cell transplant for chronic granulomatous disease, so the T cells may come from the graft donor. CDR3 amino acids: CRGQGSYEQYF. Here the CDR3 DNA reads TGCAGAGGTCAGGGTTCCTACGAGCAGTACTTC.